The source of this TCR beta chain is a study of T cells in Graves' hyperthyroidism and ophthalmopathy. Amplified regions were TCR beta CDR3 sequences from RNA transcripts. HTBI primers were employed in a first-round RT-PCR of the TCR CDR3. In TCRdb, the multiplex PCR reads were re-called with MiXCR into one record per CDR3 protein. This repertoire shows about 350,000 distinct CDR3 sequences, roughly 17% found once; its top ten account for 34%. This clonotype showed up many times. The V and J ends lost 5 bases and 7 bases respectively, with 21 bases between them. This CDR3 comprises 16 residues. Germline lookup yields CDR1 SEHNR and CDR2 FQNEAQ (reference sequence). The PBMCs had their origin in 10 ml of fresh peripheral blood.

Input material: blood. V is TRBV7-9 and J is TRBJ2-1; D uncertain. This TCR derives from a woman in her twenties or thirties with Graves' hyperthyroidism that later progressed to Graves' ophthalmopathy. The CDR3 region has the DNA TGTGCCAGCAGCCCCCAAGGGTCGGTATTTGTGAATGAGCAGTTCTTC. Translation gives CASSPQGSVFVNEQFF. Using reference TRBV7-9 and TRBJ2-1 for the parts outside the CDR3, the full variable domain is DTGVSQNPRHKITKRGQNVTFRCDPISEHNRLYWYRQTLGQGPEFLTYFQNEAQLEKSRLLSDRFSAERPKGSFSTLEIQRTEQGDSAMYLCASSPQGSVFVNEQFFGPGTRLTVL.